The TCR beta chain under discussion was sequenced for a study of human T cells and chemical hapten exposure (dated by TCRdb to the early 2020s). Regarding the complete study: For sensitization, 2% DPC in acetone was applied to a 2 cm by 2 cm area of upper inner arm skin. Weekly therapeutic DPC doses were additionally applied to the scalp of patients throughout the roughly 24-week study period. Patch testing on the upper back used Finn chambers containing 0.01% DPC, with scoring done after 6 days according to International Contact Dermatitis Research Group standards. Alopecia areata with under or over 50% scalp involvement, alopecia totalis and alopecia universalis were represented in the patient cohort, which was mostly female. Libraries were combined into a pool for sequencing, and differences in TCR yield between samples came mainly from small differences in library volumes within the pool. The study tracked peripheral blood TCR repertoire changes in vivo during primary and secondary sensitization to the hapten diphenylcyclopropenone (DPC) in alopecia patients. Blood samples were taken from patients before sensitization (week 0) and then at 2, 6 and about 24 weeks after DPC sensitization. Around 30 alopecia patients provided blood for TCR sequencing at one to four time points (pre-sensitization, 2, 6 and 24 weeks).

Taken with the paper, the label for time point translates to: patch test 1, 2 weeks after DPC sensitization. In the paper's terms, the treatment or condition label means: therapeutic diphenylcyclopropenone sensitization with weekly scalp DPC. Blood at each patch-test visit was drawn before the patch test was applied. Eligible patients were aged 18 to 70, diagnosed with alopecia, deemed suitable for DPC therapy, and excluded if pregnant. Total RNA was isolated from unfractionated whole blood collected in Tempus Blood RNA tubes. What the research found in general, with its limitations: Patch test score was positively correlated with the number of PT1 expanded TCRs, with significance at thresholds 8, 16 and 32 but not at 4. DPC sensitization did not change how many TCRs were above 1 in 1000 frequency, and no evidence was found of alterations in global repertoire structure. Alopecia, a presumed autoimmune disease, was present in all patients, so the immune response of the patients might differ from that of healthy individuals. After repeated subsampling, changes were observed in the strength of the expansion versus patch-test correlation and in the threshold at which the correlation became significant. Significantly more large CDR3 similarity clusters were formed by expanded TCRs than by pre-sensitization or healthy control sets, consistent with antigen-driven responses.

This clonotype was picked up a small number of times. Its cognate antigen has yet to be identified. No quality values exist for individual bases; no much larger clone is one base distant. The CDR3 covers 11 residues, taking in both the cysteine and the phenylalanine. The only DNA kept is the CDR3, 33 bases in frame from the first base. CDR1 is given as SQVTM and CDR2 as ANQGSEA, both from the germline V gene. V gives up 3 bases and J gives up 9 bases, and the segment between their germline ends measures 9 bases. Receptors were amplified or captured by RACE. The listed sequencing device is NextSeq 500. Library preparation attached unique molecular identifiers to individual cDNA molecules for quantitative, reproducible TCR counting. For every blood RNA sample, sequencing covered both the TCR alpha and TCR beta chains. The authors' analysis ran thus. A median of roughly 99,000 TCRs per sample was observed, with a range of roughly 20,000 to 750,000. The Decombinator software suite was used to annotate the V, J and CDR3 of the TCR reads. For the PS versus PT1 abundance plots, all samples were subsampled to the same number of TCRs (28,000). Expanded TCRs were defined as absent before sensitization and observed at least eight times at the 2-week time point. TCRdb ran its own pipeline on the public reads, namely fastp trimming at Q25 and MiXCR clone calling, and kept in-frame beta chains. When rows share a CDR3 protein, they turn into one entry using the most common DNA and genes. The V and J calls and clone size come from TCRdb's table, not from the authors' own analysis. Counted in this sample were more than 100,000 distinct CDR3 sequences; approximately 14% of them appeared once. About 0.85% of the sample rests with the top ten.

Sequenced here: whole blood, sampled in connection with sensitization to the hapten diphenylcyclopropenone (DPC). The sequence links TRBV29-1 to TRBJ2-1, with the D gene uncertain. The origin of this receptor is a man aged 18 to 35 with alopecia areata. Some clones in this sample may be carry-over from other donors' samples. DNA sequence: TGCAGCGTTGATTCGGGCGGTGAGCAGTTCTTC. Its protein reads: CSVDSGGEQFF.